Below are 27 T cell receptor beta chains sequenced from a single sample in a study of T cell repertoires in cytomegalovirus infection. TCRdb itself ran the reads through MiXCR, one entry per CDR3 protein. The profile shows 100,000 to 150,000 distinct CDR3 sequences, less than 9.5% of them singletons. Sequenced material: PBMCs. Receptors originate from a human donor in good health (CMV status not recorded). Some clones in this sample may be carry-over from other donors' samples.

This clonotype was observed at least ten times. The chain joins TRBV12-3 or TRBV12-4 to TRBJ1-6; maybe TRBD1 (5 bases). The CDR3 covers 14 residues. Trimming stripped 10 bases from V and 10 bases from J, with 20 bases between. CDR3 DNA sequence: TGTGCCATCAGAGAGGGGAGCGAGGGCTCACCCCTCCACTTT. Its protein is CAIREGSEGSPLHF.

This clonotype was counted ten times or more. CDR3 bases: TGTGCCAGCAGTCAACACGGACAGGGGGCGGGGGCTGGGACAGATACGCAGTATTTT. Amino acid sequence: CASSQHGQGAGAGTDTQYF. V is TRBV28 and J is TRBJ2-3, with 11 bases identical to TRBD1. CDR1 and CDR2 (germline): MDHEN, SYDVKM. CDR3 length: 19 residues. J gave up 3 bases and V 5 bases, and 16 bases lay outside the gene matches.

This clonotype was counted many times. V usage is TRBV18 and J usage is TRBJ2-7; D may match TRBD1 or TRBD2 (5 bases each). This CDR3 comprises 16 residues. Germline lookup yields CDR1 KGHSH and CDR2 LQKENI. Trimming took off 2 bases at V and 0 bases at J, with 14 bases between the two ends. The chain's CDR3 is CASSPSGAASSYEQYF. DNA for the CDR3: TGTGCCAGCTCACCATCCGGGGCTGCGAGCTCCTACGAGCAGTACTTC.

This clonotype was recorded a few times. Here the CDR3 DNA reads TGTGCCAGCAGCTTGAATCGATTGAGGAACACTGAAGCTTTCTTT. Amino acids: CASSLNRLRNTEAFF. The V and J genes are TRBV5-6 and TRBJ1-1; no firm D call. Looked up from germline, CDR1 is SGHDT and CDR2 is YYEEEE. The CDR3 totals 15 residues. V lost 1 base, J lost 1 base, and 11 bases lay in between.

Ten or more counts support this clonotype. The chain links TRBV20-1 to TRBJ1-6; 7 bases fit TRBD1. CDR3 size: 15 residues. With V trimmed by 0 bases and J by 7 bases, 6 bases remained unmatched. CDR1 is DFQATT and CDR2 is SNEGSKA in the germline V gene (reference sequence). CDR3 nucleotides: TGCAGTGCTAGAGATGGGAGACAGGGAAATTCACCCCTCCACTTT. Its translation is CSARDGRQGNSPLHF.

This clonotype showed up many times. V and J are TRBV5-3 and TRBJ2-1; TRBD2 matches at 11 bases. TRBV5-3 qualifies as an ORF whose function is uncertain. The CDR3 is 17 residues long. The J segment lost 4 bases and the V segment lost 3 bases, leaving 9 bases of the junction unmatched. CDR3 DNA: TGTGCCAGAAGCTCCCCTATAGCGGGGGGGCTGTACAATGAGCAGTTCTTC. As protein: CARSSPIAGGLYNEQFF.

This clonotype was counted many times. This chain links TRBV7-9 with TRBJ2-7, with 8 bases identical to TRBD1. Per germline, CDR1 SEHNR and CDR2 FQNEAQ (reference sequence). The CDR3 runs to 13 residues. Trimming took 6 bases from V and 6 from J; bases not matched to a gene: 7. The CDR3 sequence: CASRTGGNIEQYF. The CDR3 nucleotides are TGTGCCAGCAGAACAGGGGGGAATATCGAGCAGTACTTC.

In regard to this clonotype: A clone one base away is much larger, so this may be a read error. The CDR3 does not end in the conserved phenylalanine or tryptophan, so this is likely a read error. The chain is built from TRBV7-9 and TRBJ2-7; the D gene is possibly TRBD2 (7 bases). With 1 base removed from V and 7 bases from J, the gap between germline ends came to 14 bases. Germline V gene data show CDR1 as SEHNR and CDR2 as FQNEAQ (reference sequence). This CDR3 region has 14 residues. CDR3 residues: CASSLVQGGGEQYY. As DNA, the CDR3 is TGTGCCAGCAGCTTAGTGCAGGGAGGGGGAGAGCAGTACTAC.

This clonotype was counted ten times or more. This chain joins TRBV6-4 and TRBJ2-3, with 11 positions matching TRBD2. With V trimmed by 3 bases and J by 4 bases, 3 bases remained unmatched. The length of the CDR3 is 15 residues. Germline V gives CDR1 MRHNA, CDR2 SNTAGT. The CDR3 loop reads CASSETSGVPDTQYF. The CDR3 coding sequence is TGTGCCAGCAGTGAGACTAGCGGGGTCCCAGATACGCAGTATTTT.

This clonotype was detected a few times. The CDR3 region is CASSHDRGSGQPQHF. CDR3 nucleotides: TGCGCCAGCAGCCATGACAGGGGTTCGGGTCAGCCCCAGCATTTT. The chain is built from TRBV4-1 and TRBJ1-5; TRBD1 matches 8 bases. The CDR3 has 15 residues. The V and J ends lost 3 bases and 6 bases, in that order; junction bases with no gene match: 7. The V gene's germline CDR1 is MGHRA and CDR2 YSYEKL.

This clonotype was seen only a few times. This sequence joins TRBV18 and TRBJ1-1, with a weak D call TRBD1 (6 bases). The CDR3 length is 14 residues. Trimming pared 3 bases from V and 1 base from J, leaving 9 bases between. CDR1 and CDR2 (germline): KGHSH, LQKENI. CDR3 bases: TGTGCCAGCTCACCGGGACAAAAGAACACTGAAGCTTTCTTT. Its translation is CASSPGQKNTEAFF.

On this clonotype itself: The junction departs from the called germline gene at one end, perhaps through a read error. The gene calls are TRBV12-5 and TRBJ2-3; a possible D gene is TRBD1 (6 bases). Germline assignment: CDR1 LGHNT and CDR2 FRNRAP. The CDR3 sequence is 12 residues long. The CDR3 DNA reads TGTACTAGTGACGCACAGGGACGGACGCAGTATTTT. This codes for CTSDAQGRTQYF.

This clonotype was picked up a small number of times. The rearrangement joins TRBV28 to TRBJ2-6, with TRBD2 matching 7 bases. J gave up 4 bases and V 6 bases, and 15 bases lay outside the gene matches. Germline V gene sequence: CDR1 MDHEN, CDR2 SYDVKM. The CDR3 has 18 residues. CDR3 protein: CASSRGRAPTRGANVLTF. For the CDR3, the DNA is TGTGCCAGCAGCCGAGGGAGGGCACCCACTCGGGGGGCCAACGTCCTGACTTTC.

Ten or more counts support this clonotype. This sequence joins TRBV28 and TRBJ1-3; maybe TRBD1 (6 bases). Per germline, CDR1 MDHEN and CDR2 SYDVKM. Deletions cut 3 bases from V and 0 bases from J, with 12 bases between. The CDR3 is 16 residues long. The CDR3 loop is CASSFGGPLSGNTIYF. CDR3 DNA: TGTGCCAGCAGTTTCGGGGGGCCCCTCTCTGGAAACACCATATATTTT. Using reference TRBV28 and TRBJ1-3 for the parts outside the CDR3, the full variable domain is DVKVTQSSRYLVKRTGEKVFLECVQDMDHENMFWYRQDPGLGLRLIYFSYDVKMKEKGDIPEGYSVSREKKERFSLILESASTNQTSMYLCASSFGGPLSGNTIYFGEGSWLTVV.

The table lists this clonotype with many counts. CDR3 region: CASSLVSAMDTEAFF. For the CDR3, the DNA is TGTGCCAGCAGTTTGGTATCCGCTATGGACACTGAAGCTTTCTTT. The chain links TRBV28 to TRBJ1-1; D not certain. The CDR3 totals 15 residues. V was clipped by 3 bases and J by 3 bases, with 14 bases between them. The germline V gene encodes CDR1 MDHEN and CDR2 SYDVKM.

Only a few counts were recorded for this clonotype. V and J are TRBV3-1 and TRBJ2-1; 7 bases align to TRBD2. V shed 0 bases, J shed 4 bases, and the junction held 9 bases outside the gene matches. Germline CDR1 LGHDT, CDR2 YNNKEL (reference sequence). The CDR3 runs to 17 residues. CDR3 coding DNA: TGTGCCAGCAGCCAAGATTTTGGCGGGGGAATTTACAATGAGCAGTTCTTC. Encoded protein: CASSQDFGGGIYNEQFF.

This clonotype was seen many times. V is TRBV6-6 and J is TRBJ2-7; D not resolved. V lost 7 bases and J lost 5, with 15 bases in between. The V gene's germline CDR1 is MNHNY and CDR2 SVGAGI (reference sequence). The CDR3 contains 13 residues. CDR3 loop: CASTHGPGDEQYF. CDR3 coding DNA: TGTGCCAGCACTCACGGGCCTGGAGACGAGCAGTACTTC.

The rearrangement links TRBV3-1 to TRBJ2-5; D unresolved. With 0 bases removed from V and 5 bases from J, the gap between germline ends came to 10 bases. From germline, CDR1 is LGHDT and CDR2 YNNKEL (reference sequence). The CDR3 length is 14 residues. The CDR3 is CASSQEYTTETQYF. The CDR3 bases are TGTGCCAGCAGCCAAGAGTACACCACGGAGACCCAGTACTTC.

The J gene is TRBJ1-6, the V gene TRBV5-1; D gene unclear. V was shortened by 0 bases and J by 8 bases, with 6 bases between the two germline ends. The CDR3 runs 13 residues. Germline CDR1 SGHRS, CDR2 YFSETQ. CDR3 DNA: TGCGCCAGCAGCTTGGACCCAGATTCACCCCTCCACTTT. Translation gives CASSLDPDSPLHF.

This clonotype was seen many times. The J gene is TRBJ2-5, the V gene TRBV7-3, with 7 bases fitting TRBD1. Germline assignment: CDR1 SGHTA and CDR2 FQGTGA. The CDR3 is 13 amino acids. Trimming took 5 bases from V and 3 from J; bases not matched to a gene: 3. The CDR3 nucleotides are TGTGCCAGCAGCCCCGGGACAGAAGAGACCCAGTACTTC. As protein: CASSPGTEETQYF.

This clonotype showed up many times. The chain recombines TRBV7-2 with TRBJ1-1; D remains ambiguous. The CDR3 covers 15 residues. CDR1 is SGHTA, CDR2 FQGNSA, per germline. V was clipped by 2 bases and J by 2 bases, with 12 bases between them. The CDR3 loop reads CASSLQAGTNTEAFF. The DNA for the CDR3 is TGTGCCAGCAGCTTACAGGCAGGCACCAACACTGAAGCTTTCTTT.

This clonotype showed up many times. This chain connects TRBV12-3 or TRBV12-4 to TRBJ2-1; TRBD2 might be the D (7 bases). This CDR3 contains 16 residues. Deletions cut 5 bases from V and 1 base from J, with 15 bases between. The chain's CDR3 is CASSPRGGSSYNEQFF. CDR3 nucleotides: TGTGCCAGCAGTCCCAGGGGAGGGTCGTCCTACAATGAGCAGTTCTTC.

This clonotype has a single count. V and J are TRBV11-1 and TRBJ2-3; TRBD1 is a possible D gene (5 bases). Trimming left V 4 bases short and J 0 bases short, with 8 bases between. CDR1 and CDR2 from the germline V gene are SGHAT and FQDESV (reference sequence). This CDR3 contains 14 residues. CDR3 coding DNA: TGTGCCAGCAGCTGCAGGGTTAGCACAGATACGCAGTATTTT. This encodes CASSCRVSTDTQYF. The variable domain in full, completed from reference TRBV11-1 and TRBJ2-3, reads EAEVAQSPRYKITEKSQAVAFWCDPISGHATLYWYRQILGQGPELLVQFQDESVVDDSQLPKDRFSAERLKGVDSTLKIQPAELGDSAMYLCASSCRVSTDTQYFGPGTRLTVL.

Many counts were recorded for this clonotype. The chain carries TRBV29-1 and TRBJ2-3; TRBD1 or TRBD2 may be the D gene (5 bases each). This CDR3 region has 16 residues. From germline, CDR1 is SQVTM and CDR2 ANQGSEA. V was trimmed by 6 bases and J by 1 base, leaving 20 bases between them. The CDR3 DNA is TGCAGCGTCGAATATCCTTGGGGGTCGGGCACAGATACGCAGTATTTT. Translating gives CSVEYPWGSGTDTQYF.

With regard to this clonotype: One base away lies a much larger clone, so this may be a sequencing read error. The V call is TRBV15, the J call TRBJ2-2, with TRBD2 as a possible D gene (5 bases). The CDR3 length is 13 residues. Germline V gene data show CDR1 as LNHNV and CDR2 as YYDKDF (reference sequence). Here the CDR3 reads CATSRLAIGVLFF. Written as DNA, the CDR3 is TGTGCCACCAGCAGATTAGCGATCGGGGTGCTGTTTTTT.

This clonotype was detected many times. The chain joins TRBV6-1 to TRBJ2-7; the match to TRBD1 covers 10 bases. V gave up 7 bases and J gave up 3 bases; unmatched junction bases: 9. The CDR3 is 15 amino acids. Per germline, CDR1 MNHNS and CDR2 SASEGT. The CDR3 reads CASTTDRGLGYEQYF. CDR3 coding DNA: TGTGCCAGCACTACCGACAGGGGGCTCGGCTACGAGCAGTACTTC.

This clonotype was found a few times. The chain links TRBV19 to TRBJ1-1; 7 nucleotides match TRBD1. V lost 5 bases and J lost 1; bases outside the gene matches: 10. The CDR3 runs to 16 residues. CDR1 is LNHDA and CDR2 is SQIVND in the germline V gene (reference sequence). The CDR3 DNA sequence: TGTGCCAGTAGTCCTCTAGAGACAGGGCGGAACACTGAAGCTTTCTTT. It specifies CASSPLETGRNTEAFF.